A single TCR beta chain is shown here with its context. What it recognizes is unknown. The data were obtained in a study of vaccination and CD4 T cells after COVID-19. Germline values: CDR1 SGHKS, CDR2 YYEKEE (reference sequence). V lost 6 bases to trimming and J lost 2 bases, with 15 bases between them. The CDR3 has 15 amino acids. The treatment was: approximately 10-day PBMC culture with coronavirus spike peptide pools or control peptides (ViraFEST assay). Cultured CD4+ T cells had their DNA profiled by the Oncomine TCR Beta short-read assay. TCRdb reprocessed the PCR reads via MiXCR and lists one record per CDR3 protein. In the table there are about 14,000 distinct CDR3 sequences, around 24% of which are singletons.

The chain joins TRBV5-5 to TRBJ1-5; no firm D call. The receptor's source is a human donor with COVID-19. The sequenced material came from cultured CD4+ T cells from blood. The CDR3 coding sequence is TGTGCCAGCACCCTTGGCTTAGGTGGCAATCAGCCCCAGCATTTT. Its protein product is CASTLGLGGNQPQHF.